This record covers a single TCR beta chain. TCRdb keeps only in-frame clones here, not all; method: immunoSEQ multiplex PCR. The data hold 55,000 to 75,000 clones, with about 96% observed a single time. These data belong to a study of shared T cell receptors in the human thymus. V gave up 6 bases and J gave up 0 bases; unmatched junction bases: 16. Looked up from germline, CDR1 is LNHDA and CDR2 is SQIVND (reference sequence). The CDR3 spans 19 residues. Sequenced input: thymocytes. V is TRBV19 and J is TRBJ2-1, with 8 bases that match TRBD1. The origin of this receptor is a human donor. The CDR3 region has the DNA TGTGCCAGTAGCCCTAGGACAGGGCAAGATTCTAGCTCCTACAATGAGCAGTTCTTC. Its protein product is CASSPRTGQDSSSYNEQFF.